This T cell receptor (beta chain) was retrieved from a study of shared clonotypes between healthy human individuals. Study-level background: The donors, a couple of women and a few men, were aged 18 to 49.

CDR3 length equals 14 residues. Germline V lookup: CDR1 MNHNS, CDR2 SASEGT. V was clipped by 7 bases and J by 3 bases, with 13 bases between them. TCRdb keeps only in-frame clones here, not all; method: immunoSEQ multiplex PCR. The table lists fewer than 850,000 clones, around 90% of them singletons, with about a third in the top ten. For this clone: As yet, its antigen is unknown.

The study, taken as a whole, reports: Clonotypes shared by all four sorted-subset donors had higher generation probabilities than non-shared clonotypes.

The receptor was isolated from a man aged 18 to 35 in good health. Some clones in this sample may be carry-over from other donors' samples. J is TRBJ2-1 and V is TRBV6-1; D remains ambiguous. The sample comprised memory CD8+ T cells from PBMCs. Subset in this sample: CD45RO+ cells pooled with CCR7-negative TemRA cells. CDR3 amino acids: CASTEKSGYNEQFF. The CDR3 DNA reads as TGTGCCAGCACCGAGAAGTCGGGCTACAATGAGCAGTTCTTC.